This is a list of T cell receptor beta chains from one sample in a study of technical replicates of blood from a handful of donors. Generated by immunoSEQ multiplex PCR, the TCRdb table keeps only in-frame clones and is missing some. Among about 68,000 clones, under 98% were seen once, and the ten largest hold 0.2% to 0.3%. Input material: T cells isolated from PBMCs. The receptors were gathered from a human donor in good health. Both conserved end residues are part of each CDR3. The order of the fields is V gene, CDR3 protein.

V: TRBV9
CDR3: CASSVGEGGKETQYF

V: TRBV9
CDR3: CASSPAGTSPYEQYF

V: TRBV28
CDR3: CASSLGQENYGYTF

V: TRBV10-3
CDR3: CAISDSGNYGYTF

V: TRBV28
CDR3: CASRRQGASYEQYF

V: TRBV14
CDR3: CASRLRGTLAGLCCYEQYF

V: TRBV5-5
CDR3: CASSLGRANTEAFF

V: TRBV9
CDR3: CASSALGAGSYEQYF

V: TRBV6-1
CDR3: CASSEAGTYNEQFF

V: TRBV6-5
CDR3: CASSLGRGDGYTF

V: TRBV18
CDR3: CASLRGGGQPQHF

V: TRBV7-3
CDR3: CASNYKGENSSYGYTF

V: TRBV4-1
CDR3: CASSLAGDNEQFF

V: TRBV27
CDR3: CASSLKIRGTEAFF

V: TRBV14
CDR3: CASSVTYEQYF

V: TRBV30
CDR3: CAWSVLPGLNTEAFF

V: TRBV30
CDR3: CARAVQETQYF

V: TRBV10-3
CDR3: CAISVQGAGYSFYNEQFF

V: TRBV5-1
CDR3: CASSDRGGQPQHF

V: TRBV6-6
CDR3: CASIRTGGVYGYTF

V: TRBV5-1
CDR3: CASFMTGGRTGELFF

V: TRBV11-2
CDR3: CASSPSRLAGEHTGELFF

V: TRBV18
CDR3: CASSPNRNTEAFF

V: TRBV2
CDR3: CASSETGASGNTDTQYF

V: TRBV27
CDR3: CASSPLDPLAGGPYNEQFF

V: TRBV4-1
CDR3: CASSQDIRGINQPQHF

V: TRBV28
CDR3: CASSYGLAGGETQYF

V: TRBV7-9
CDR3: CASSSDRVPRLPEAFF

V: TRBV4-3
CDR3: CASSRDPSYNEQFF

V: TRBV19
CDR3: CASSAGQSSYNEQFF

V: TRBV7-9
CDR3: CASTRGSYNEQFF

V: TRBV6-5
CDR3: CASSYRGTGGYTF

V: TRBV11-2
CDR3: CASSLVLAAQGRNQPQHF

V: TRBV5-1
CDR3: CASRGLAGGDTQYF

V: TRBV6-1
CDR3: CASSTGLVYEQYF

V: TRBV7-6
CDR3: CAVQVAPDNQPQHF

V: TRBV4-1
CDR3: CASSQLGETSGRLGNEQFF

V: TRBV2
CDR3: CAKQSGNEQFF

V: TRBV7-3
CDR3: CASSPRAGASEQYF

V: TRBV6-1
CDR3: CASMDRASYEQYF

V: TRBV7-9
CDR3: CASSLDGSQPQHF

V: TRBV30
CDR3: CAWGSLGNQPQHF

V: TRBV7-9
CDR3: CASSTRGAFF

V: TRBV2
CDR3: CASNPRGGGEQFF

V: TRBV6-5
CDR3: CASTPTGTVRNTIYF

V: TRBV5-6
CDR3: CASSFSTGGVYGYTF

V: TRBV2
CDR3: CASHLGGRPTGELFF

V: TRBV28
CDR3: CASSGTSGRVFEETQYF

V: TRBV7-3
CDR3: CASSFFSGDTDTQYF

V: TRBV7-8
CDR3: CASSPRPGTVSSGANVLTF

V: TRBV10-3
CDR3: CAICPAGYNEQFF

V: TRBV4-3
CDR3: CASSPGVGGDVRGYTF

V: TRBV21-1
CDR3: CASSKFPARGKEVRGYTF

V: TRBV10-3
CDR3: CATSGRASGELFF

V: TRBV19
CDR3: CASSIAREGQNTQYF

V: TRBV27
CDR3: CASSLAGGNEQYF

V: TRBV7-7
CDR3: CASSLGPGTSYEQYF

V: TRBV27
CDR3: CASSPRPGSYEQYF

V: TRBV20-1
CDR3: CSARGLGEQFF

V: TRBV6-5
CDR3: CASSLGGGSGETQYF